The 15 T cell receptor beta chains below were found in one sample sequenced in a study of blood T cells in healthy people across ages. A sample-barcoded 5' primer and a J-beta primer mix were used in a second PCR of about 7 to 11 cycles. In TCRdb, the 5' RACE reads were re-called with MiXCR into one record per CDR3 protein. The sample shows around 780,000 distinct CDR3 sequences, 56% of them seen only once. The material sequenced was blood. The source is a man aged 35 to 55 in good health.

Note on this clonotype: One end of the junction varies from germline; a read error may be responsible. This chain links TRBV5-5 with TRBJ1-5; D is unclear. This CDR3 has 17 amino acids. The germline V gene has CDR1 SGHKS and CDR2 YYEKEE (reference sequence). This CDR3 is CASSNDGELFLNRPQHF. CDR3 nucleotides: TGTGCCAGCAGCAACGACGGAGAACTCTTTTTGAATCGGCCCCAGCATTTT.

The chain recombines TRBV5-8 with TRBJ2-4; the D is unclear. The assigned J gene may be wrong: the sequence end matches TRBJ2-7 better. Germline V lookup: CDR1 SGHTS, CDR2 YDEGEE. This CDR3 comprises 13 residues. CDR3 sequence: CASGLGITYEQYF. The CDR3 region has the DNA TGTGCCAGCGGATTGGGGATAACCTACGAGCAGTACTTC.

The chain has TRBV6-5 and TRBJ2-1; 8 nucleotides line up with TRBD2. The ends lost 2 bases at V and 6 bases at J; junction bases unmatched: 6. Germline V gene lookup returns CDR1 MNHEY and CDR2 SVGAGI. The CDR3 has 15 amino acids. In DNA form, the CDR3 reads TGTGCCAGCAGTTACGGCGGGGGGCTGGGCAATGAGCAGTTCTTC. This gives the protein CASSYGGGLGNEQFF.

In its sample, this clonotype was seen a few times. CDR3 nucleotides: TGCAGTGCTCCATTATTGTTTCTAGCCAAAAACATTCAGTACTTC. Residues: CSAPLLFLAKNIQYF. The rearrangement joins TRBV20-1 to TRBJ2-4; no clear D. CDR1 is DFQATT, CDR2 SNEGSKA, per germline (reference sequence). The V gene lost 5 bases and the J gene lost 0 bases, with 14 bases spanning the gap. The CDR3 contains 15 residues.

This chain joins TRBV12-3 or TRBV12-4 and TRBJ1-1; no definite D call. The CDR3 runs 14 residues. V was clipped by 7 bases and J by 5 bases, with 17 bases between them. The DNA of the CDR3 is TGTGCCAGCACCCCAGCAGGTCGATGGACTGAAGCTTTCTTT. It codes for CASTPAGRWTEAFF.

This clonotype was recorded at least ten times. The chain is built from TRBV5-1 and TRBJ2-4; 10 bases match TRBD2. This CDR3 has 15 amino acids. Per germline, CDR1 SGHRS and CDR2 YFSETQ. The J segment lost 9 bases and the V segment lost 5 bases, leaving 11 bases of the junction unmatched. The CDR3 protein is CASRSGGELRSIQYF. CDR3 bases: TGCGCCAGCAGGAGCGGGGGGGAATTACGGAGCATTCAGTACTTC.

Only a few counts were recorded for this clonotype. The chain carries TRBV5-1 and TRBJ2-3, with 10 bases identical to TRBD2. There are 16 residues in the CDR3. Germline CDR1 is SGHRS and CDR2 is YFSETQ. The junction had 5 bases not matched to a gene; V was cut back by 4 bases and J by 0 bases. CDR3 residues: CASSPGLAASTDTQYF. As DNA, the CDR3 is TGCGCCAGCAGCCCCGGACTAGCGGCTAGCACAGATACGCAGTATTTT.

The chain employs TRBV20-1 and TRBJ2-3, with 7 bases aligning to TRBD1. The CDR3 contains 17 residues. V gave up 1 base and J gave up 0 bases; unmatched junction bases: 10. Germline V gives CDR1 DFQATT, CDR2 SNEGSKA (reference sequence). CDR3 coding DNA: TGCAGTGCTAGAGGGGTCCCCGGGACAGCGAGCACAGATACGCAGTATTTT. This codes for CSARGVPGTASTDTQYF.

This chain connects TRBV27 to TRBJ2-1; perhaps TRBD1 as D (6 bases). This CDR3 has 11 residues. CDR1 is MNHEY and CDR2 is SMNVEV in the germline V gene (reference sequence). The V end lost 3 bases, the J end lost 11 bases, and 8 bases lay between the germline ends. CDR3 in DNA: TGTGCCAGCAGTTTCGGACAGAAGCAGTTCTTC. This translates into CASSFGQKQFF.

This chain links TRBV5-1 with TRBJ2-1; D is undetermined. The CDR3 extends over 15 amino acids. Deletions cut 7 bases from V and 7 bases from J, with 21 bases between. Germline loops: CDR1 SGHRS, CDR2 YFSETQ. The CDR3 DNA is TGCGCCAGCGCCAATGAGGCAGGCGGATTGAATGAGCAGTTCTTC. This translates into CASANEAGGLNEQFF.

V and J are TRBV11-2 and TRBJ2-2; 11 nucleotides align to TRBD2. Germline CDR1 reads SGHAT; CDR2 reads FQNNGV. The CDR3 has 15 amino acids. J gave up 2 bases and V 6 bases, and 2 bases lay outside the gene matches. CDR3 bases: TGTGCCAGCAGGGGGACTAGCGGTAACACCGGGGAGCTGTTTTTT. Its translation: CASRGTSGNTGELFF.

The V and J genes are TRBV4-1 and TRBJ2-1, with 9 bases fitting TRBD2. This CDR3 has 15 amino acids. CDR1 MGHRA and CDR2 YSYEKL come from the germline V gene. V was pared by 2 bases and J by 5 bases, with 4 bases of the junction left unmatched. CDR3 nucleotides: TGCGCCAGCAGCCAATTAGCGGGAGTTCACAATGAGCAGTTCTTC. Translated, it gives CASSQLAGVHNEQFF.

The V call is TRBV7-2, the J call TRBJ1-2; D is perhaps TRBD1 (6 bases). This CDR3 region has 13 residues. Per the germline V gene, CDR1 is SGHTA and CDR2 is FQGNSA. V lost 5 bases and J lost 3, with 10 bases in between. CDR3 in DNA: TGTGCCAGCAGCCGGACAGTCGACTATGGCTACACCTTC. It translates to CASSRTVDYGYTF.

The rearrangement joins TRBV12-3 or TRBV12-4 to TRBJ1-2; weak D call: TRBD1 (6 bases). Deletions cut 0 bases from V and 6 bases from J, with 14 bases between. The CDR3 length is 15 residues. CDR3 bases: TGTGCCAGCAGTTTAGCGGTGGGTGGGGGCAATGGCTACACCTTC. Translated, it gives CASSLAVGGGNGYTF.

This rearrangement joins TRBV12-3 or TRBV12-4 to TRBJ1-6; TRBD1 agrees at 7 bases. With 6 bases clipped from V and 0 bases from J, the junction kept 5 bases outside the gene matches. The CDR3 length is 16 residues. The chain's CDR3 is CASSRQGSSYNSPLHF. The CDR3 DNA reads as TGTGCCAGCAGCCGACAGGGAAGCTCCTATAATTCACCCCTCCACTTT.